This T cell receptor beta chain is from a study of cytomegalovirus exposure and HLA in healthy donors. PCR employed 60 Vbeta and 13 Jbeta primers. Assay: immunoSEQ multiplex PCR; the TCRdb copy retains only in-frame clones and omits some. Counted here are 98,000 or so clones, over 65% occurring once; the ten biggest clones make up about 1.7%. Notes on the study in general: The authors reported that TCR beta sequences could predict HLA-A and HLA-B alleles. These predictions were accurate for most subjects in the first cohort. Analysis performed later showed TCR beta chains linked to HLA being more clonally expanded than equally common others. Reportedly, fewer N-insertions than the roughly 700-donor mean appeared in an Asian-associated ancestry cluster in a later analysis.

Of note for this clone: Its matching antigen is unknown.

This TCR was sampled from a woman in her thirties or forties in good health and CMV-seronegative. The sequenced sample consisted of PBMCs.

Here the CDR3 DNA reads TGTGCCAGCAGCTTGGACAGGGTGCAGTTCTTC. Its protein product is CASSLDRVQFF. The V gene is TRBV5-4, the J gene TRBJ2-1; maybe TRBD1 (6 bases). The CDR3 spans 11 residues. From germline, CDR1 is SGHNT and CDR2 YYREEE (reference sequence). Trimming shortened V by 0 bases and J by 12 bases, and 7 bases separated the two germline ends. The complete variable domain, with remaining parts taken from reference TRBV5-4 and TRBJ2-1, reads ETGVTQSPTHLIKTRGQQVTLRCSSQSGHNTVSWYQQALGQGPQFIFQYYREEENGRGNFPPRFSGLQFPNYSSELNVNALELDDSALYLCASSLDRVQFFGPGTRLTVL.